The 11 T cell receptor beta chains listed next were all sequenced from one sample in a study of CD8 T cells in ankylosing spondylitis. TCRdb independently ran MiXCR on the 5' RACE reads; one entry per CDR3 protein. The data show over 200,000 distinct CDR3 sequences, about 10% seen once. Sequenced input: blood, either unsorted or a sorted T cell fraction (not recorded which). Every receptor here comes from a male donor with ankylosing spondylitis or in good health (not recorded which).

CDR3: CASSTAGKPFGETQYF. CDR3 sequence (DNA): TGTGCCAGCAGCACGGCCGGGAAGCCCTTCGGAGAGACCCAGTACTTC. V usage is TRBV7-2 and J usage is TRBJ2-5; tentatively, D is TRBD2 (5 bases). The CDR3 is made up of 16 amino acids. Per germline, CDR1 SGHTA and CDR2 FQGNSA. V was pared by 5 bases and J by 4 bases, with 20 bases between.

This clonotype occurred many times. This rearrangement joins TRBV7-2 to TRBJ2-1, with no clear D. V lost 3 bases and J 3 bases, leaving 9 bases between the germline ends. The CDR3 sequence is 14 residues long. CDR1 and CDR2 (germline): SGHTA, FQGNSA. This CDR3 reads CASSLGSNYNEQFF. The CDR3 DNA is TGTGCCAGCAGCTTGGGCTCAAACTACAATGAGCAGTTCTTC.

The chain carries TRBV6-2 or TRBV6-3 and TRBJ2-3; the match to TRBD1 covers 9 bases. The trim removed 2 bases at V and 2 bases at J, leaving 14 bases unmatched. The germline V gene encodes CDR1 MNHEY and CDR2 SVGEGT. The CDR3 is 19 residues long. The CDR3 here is CASSYVGDRATASTDTQYF. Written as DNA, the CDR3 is TGTGCCAGCAGTTACGTGGGGGACAGGGCGACAGCTTCCACAGATACGCAGTATTTT.

The CDR3, as DNA: TGTGCCAGCAGCCCCCCAATCACAGATACGCAGTATTTT. This translates into CASSPPITDTQYF. The V call is TRBV28, the J call TRBJ2-3, with D hard to call. Germline assignment: CDR1 MDHEN and CDR2 SYDVKM. Trimming cost V 6 bases and J 2 bases, with 9 bases left between them. The CDR3 covers 13 residues. Combining the CDR3 with reference TRBV28 and TRBJ2-3 gives the whole variable domain DVKVTQSSRYLVKRTGEKVFLECVQDMDHENMFWYRQDPGLGLRLIYFSYDVKMKEKGDIPEGYSVSREKKERFSLILESASTNQTSMYLCASSPPITDTQYFGPGTRLTVL.

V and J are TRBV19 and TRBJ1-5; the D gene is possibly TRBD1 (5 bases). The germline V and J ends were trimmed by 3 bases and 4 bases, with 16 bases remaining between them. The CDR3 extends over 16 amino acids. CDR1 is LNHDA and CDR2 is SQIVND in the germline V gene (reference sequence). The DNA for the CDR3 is TGTGCCAGTAGTATTCTTCTGGGGGTTGATAATCAGCCCCAGCATTTT. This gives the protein CASSILLGVDNQPQHF. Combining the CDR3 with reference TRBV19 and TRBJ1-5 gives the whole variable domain DGGITQSPKYLFRKEGQNVTLSCEQNLNHDAMYWYRQDPGQGLRLIYYSQIVNDFQKGDIAEGYSVSREKKESFPLTVTSAQKNPTAFYLCASSILLGVDNQPQHFGDGTRLSIL.

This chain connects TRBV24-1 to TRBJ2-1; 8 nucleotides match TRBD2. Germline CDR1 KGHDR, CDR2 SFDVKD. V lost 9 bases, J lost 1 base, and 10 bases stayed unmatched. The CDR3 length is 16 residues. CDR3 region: CATQNGGADSYNEQFF. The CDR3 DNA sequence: TGTGCCACCCAAAACGGGGGGGCGGATTCCTACAATGAGCAGTTCTTC.

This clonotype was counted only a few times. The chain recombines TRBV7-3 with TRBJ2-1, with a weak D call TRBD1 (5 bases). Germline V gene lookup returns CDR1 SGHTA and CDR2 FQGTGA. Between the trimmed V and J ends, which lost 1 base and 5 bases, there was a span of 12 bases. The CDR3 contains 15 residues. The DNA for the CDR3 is TGTGCCAGCAGCTTAAATAGGGGCGATAACAATGAGCAGTTCTTC. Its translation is CASSLNRGDNNEQFF. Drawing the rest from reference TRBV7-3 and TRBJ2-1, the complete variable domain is GAGVSQTPSNKVTEKGKYVELRCDPISGHTALYWYRQSLGQGPEFLIYFQGTGAADDSGLPNDRFFAVRPEGSVSTLKIQRTERGDSAVYLCASSLNRGDNNEQFFGPGTRLTVL.

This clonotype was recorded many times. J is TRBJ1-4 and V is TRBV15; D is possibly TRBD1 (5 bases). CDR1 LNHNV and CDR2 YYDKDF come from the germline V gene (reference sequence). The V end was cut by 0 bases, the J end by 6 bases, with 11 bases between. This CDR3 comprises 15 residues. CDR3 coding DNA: TGTGCCACCAGCAGAGATCGGAGCAGGGATGAAAAACTGTTTTTT. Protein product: CATSRDRSRDEKLFF.

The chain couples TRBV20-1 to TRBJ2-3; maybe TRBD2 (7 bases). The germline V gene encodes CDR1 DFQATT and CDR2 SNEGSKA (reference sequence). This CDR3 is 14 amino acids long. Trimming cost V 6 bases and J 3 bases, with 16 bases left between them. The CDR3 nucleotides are TGCAGTGCCGCGGCGGGGGCCCTTACAGATACGCAGTATTTT. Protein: CSAAAGALTDTQYF.

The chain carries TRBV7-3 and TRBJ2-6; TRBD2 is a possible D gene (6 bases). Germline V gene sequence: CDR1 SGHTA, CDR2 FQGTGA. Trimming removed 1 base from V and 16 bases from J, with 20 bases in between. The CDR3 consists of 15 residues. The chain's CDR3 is CASSLNRQAGEVLTF. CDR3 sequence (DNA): TGTGCCAGCAGCTTAAATAGGCAGGCTGGGGAGGTGCTGACTTTC.

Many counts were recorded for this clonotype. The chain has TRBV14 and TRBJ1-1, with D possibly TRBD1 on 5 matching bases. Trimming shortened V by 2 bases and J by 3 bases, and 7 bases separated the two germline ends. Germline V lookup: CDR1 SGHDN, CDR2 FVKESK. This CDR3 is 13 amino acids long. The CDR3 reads CASSQQGYTEAFF. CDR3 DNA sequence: TGTGCCAGCAGCCAACAGGGATACACTGAAGCTTTCTTT.